A few counts support the clone carrying this TCR beta chain. Its antigen is not identified. Among the roughly 120 subjects of the validation cohort, separate from the 666-subject first cohort, were the donors. This specimen belongs to a study of cytomegalovirus exposure and HLA in healthy donors. Study details: In a later analysis, it was reported that the 120 validation repertoires had been produced on the same platform as the 500 to 850 repertoires belonging to the first cohort.

Sequenced by immunoSEQ multiplex PCR; TCRdb stores in-frame clones only, minus some. The data hold about 110,000 clones, with 85% to 90% observed a single time. General study points: Cytomegalovirus status was reportedly diagnosed by the classifier with high specificity and sensitivity. A later analysis found first-cohort TCR clusters tended to co-occur in the 120 validation repertoires.

The source is a woman in her late teens or twenties in good health and CMV-seronegative. The sample taken for sequencing was PBMCs.

CDR3 region: CASGLSIGDSYNEQFF. CDR3 nucleotides: TGTGCTAGTGGTTTGTCGATAGGGGACTCCTACAATGAGCAGTTCTTC. The rearrangement links TRBV12-5 to TRBJ2-1; D perhaps matches TRBD1 (5 bases). The germline V gene encodes CDR1 LGHNT and CDR2 FRNRAP. V dropped 2 bases and J dropped 0 bases, with 11 bases sitting between them. The CDR3 contains 16 residues.